The clone carrying this T cell receptor beta chain was found a few times. The target antigen is unknown. The CDR3 is 15 amino acids. Germline assignment: CDR1 SGHNT and CDR2 YYREEE (reference sequence). V dropped 4 bases and J dropped 4; count of bases not matched to a gene: 6. The data were taken from a study of cytomegalovirus exposure and HLA in healthy donors. General observations from the study: Cytomegalovirus association was assigned to some 160 TCR beta chains.

A multiplex PCR was run with 60 Vbeta primers and 13 Jbeta primers. Some clones are missing from TCRdb's copy, which holds only in-frame ones; the method was immunoSEQ multiplex PCR. The data show approximately 93,000 clones, with about 80% seen just once and roughly 3.5% held by the top ten. Sequencing used PBMCs. The clonotype was recovered from a male donor in good health and CMV-seropositive. The rearrangement uses TRBV5-4 and TRBJ2-2; 8 nucleotides match TRBD2. The CDR3 reads CASSKPGTSTGELFF. The CDR3 region has the DNA TGTGCCAGCAGCAAACCCGGGACTAGCACCGGGGAGCTGTTTTTT. Full variable domain (remainder filled in from reference TRBV5-4 and TRBJ2-2): ETGVTQSPTHLIKTRGQQVTLRCSSQSGHNTVSWYQQALGQGPQFIFQYYREEENGRGNFPPRFSGLQFPNYSSELNVNALELDDSALYLCASSKPGTSTGELFFGEGSRLTVL.